This T cell receptor (beta chain) was sequenced for a study of blood T cells in healthy people across ages. General study findings and limits: Among long-lived donors, naive CD4+ cells were more numerous and diversity higher than in aged donors. With age, beta diversity per million T cells declined roughly linearly, significantly by approximately 40.

A J-beta primer mix and a sample-barcoded 5' primer were used in a second PCR of about 7 to 12 cycles. Each of the cDNA molecules was tagged by a template-switch adaptor with 12 random nucleotides. TCRdb redid the calling of the 5' RACE reads with MiXCR, one entry per CDR3 protein. The sample holds 1,800,000 or so distinct CDR3 sequences, more than 35% seen once. This CDR3 has 12 amino acids. Looked up from germline, CDR1 is DFQATT and CDR2 is SNEGSKA (reference sequence). V lost 3 bases and J lost 7; bases outside the gene matches: 3. Remarks on this clonotype: Its antigen is still unknown.

Sequencing input: blood. The chain joins TRBV20-1 to TRBJ1-5, with TRBD1 identical over 7 bases. The sequence came from a human donor in good health. The CDR3 DNA is TGCAGTGCTAGGACAGGGAGACAGCCCCAGCATTTT. It translates to CSARTGRQPQHF.